The text below deals with one T cell receptor (beta chain). The antigen remains undetermined. TCRdb's table, derived via immunoSEQ multiplex PCR, lists solely in-frame clones and lacks some. The sample includes more than 100,000 clones, around 92% of them seen just once. This specimen belongs to a study of T cell responses to AZD1222 COVID-19 vaccine. Whole-study context: Pooled samples include second doses given at about 4 or 12 weeks. Findings and caveats of the study: Recipients of AZD1222 seropositive at baseline numbered only 6 or 7. No repertoire was sampled before or during the peak T cell response, only after it. White British people made up most donors, females outnumbered males, and clonal diversity was possibly underestimated.

CDR3 size: 13 residues. With 3 bases removed from V and 7 bases from J, the gap between germline ends came to 10 bases. Germline-derived CDR1 and CDR2 are WNHNN and SYGVQD (reference sequence). The J gene is TRBJ2-1, the V gene TRBV10-1; TRBD1 is a possible D gene (6 bases). Sequencing used peripheral blood, obtained on day 0 of AZD1222 vaccination. This receptor was identified in an adult in good health. This chain's CDR3 is CASSDQGWNEQFF. CDR3 nucleotides: TGCGCCAGCAGTGACCAGGGGTGGAATGAGCAGTTCTTC.